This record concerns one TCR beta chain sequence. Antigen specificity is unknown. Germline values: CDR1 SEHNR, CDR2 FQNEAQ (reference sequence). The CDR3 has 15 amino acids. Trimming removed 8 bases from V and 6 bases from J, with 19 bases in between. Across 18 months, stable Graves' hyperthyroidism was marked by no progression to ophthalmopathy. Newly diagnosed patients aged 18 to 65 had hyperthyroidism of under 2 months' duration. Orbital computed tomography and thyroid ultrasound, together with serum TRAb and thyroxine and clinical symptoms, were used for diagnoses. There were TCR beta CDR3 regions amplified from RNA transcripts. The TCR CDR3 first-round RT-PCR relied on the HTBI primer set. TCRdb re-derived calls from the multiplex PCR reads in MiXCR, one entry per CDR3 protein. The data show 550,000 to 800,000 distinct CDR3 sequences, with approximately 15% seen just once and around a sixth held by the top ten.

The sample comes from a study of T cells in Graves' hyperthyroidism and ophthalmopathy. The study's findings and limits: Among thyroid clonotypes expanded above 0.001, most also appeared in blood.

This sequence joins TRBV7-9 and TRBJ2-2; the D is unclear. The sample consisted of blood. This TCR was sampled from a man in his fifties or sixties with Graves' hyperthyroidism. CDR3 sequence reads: CASPYGVESPGELFF. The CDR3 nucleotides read TGTGCCAGCCCTTATGGGGTTGAGTCACCCGGGGAGCTGTTTTTT.